This T cell receptor (beta chain) was retrieved from a study of siplizumab effects on memory and regulatory T cells. The CDR3 consists of 16 residues. Germline V CDR1 and CDR2: SGHRS, YFSETQ. V dropped 2 bases and J dropped 9; count of bases not matched to a gene: 11. Profiling relied on immunoSEQ multiplex PCR, and the TCRdb table lists in-frame clones only, not all of them. The table lists 100,000 or so clones, around 90% of them singletons. General observations from the study: Assignment to unstimulated subsets succeeded for only a minor fraction of the alloreactive clones. In roughly 75-97% of proliferating CD4+ or CD8+ clones, a naive or memory phenotype could not be assigned.

On this clone: Its specificity is not known.

This clonotype was obtained from a human donor in good health. The chain employs TRBV5-1 and TRBJ2-1, with 10 bases that match TRBD2. Sequenced input: non-Treg CD4+ T cells sorted from blood. Here the CDR3 DNA reads TGCGCCAGCAGCTTCGGGGCTAGCGGGAGTATGAGTGAGCAGTTCTTC. It is translated as CASSFGASGSMSEQFF.